Listed below are T cell receptor beta chains from one sample, sequenced in a study of CD8+CD57+ T cells in acquired aplastic anemia. TCRdb itself ran the reads through MiXCR, one entry per CDR3 protein. The sample records over 150,000 distinct CDR3 sequences, 63% being singletons. Sample: sorted CD4+, CD8+, or CD8+CD57+ T cells (not recorded which) from PBMCs. These TCRs come from a human donor with aplastic anemia. CDR3s include the opening cysteine and the closing phenylalanine or tryptophan. Fields, in order: V gene, clone size, D gene, J gene, CDR3 protein, CDR3 DNA. D genes are given only for firm matches. Some rows have no size entry. The others give once, few or many, or a class for an expanded clone.

TRBV7-2,few,TRBD2,TRBJ2-7,CASSLTSGVYEQYF,TGTGCCAGCAGCTTGACTAGCGGTGTCTACGAGCAGTACTTC
TRBV19,many,NA,TRBJ2-7,CASSKGHRTNYEQYF,TGTGCCAGTAGTAAGGGTCACAGGACGAACTACGAGCAGTACTTC
TRBV7-9,NA,NA,TRBJ1-4,CASRRLDFEKLFF,TGTGCCAGCAGACGGTTGGACTTTGAAAAACTGTTTTTT
TRBV5-8,NA,NA,TRBJ1-6,CASSLDPSPLHF,TGTGCCAGCAGCTTGGATCCTTCACCCCTCCACTTT
TRBV24-1,many,TRBD1,TRBJ2-2,CATSMDRWNTGELFF,TGTGCCACCAGCATGGACAGGTGGAACACCGGGGAGCTGTTTTTT
TRBV19,many,TRBD1,TRBJ1-1,CASQDRGTEAFF,TGTGCCAGCCAGGACAGGGGCACTGAAGCTTTCTTT
TRBV7-6,NA,NA,TRBJ2-7,CVSSSTTGPSYEQYF,TGTGTCAGCAGCTCAACCACGGGACCTTCCTACGAGCAGTACTTC
TRBV5-4,NA,TRBD2,TRBJ2-7,CASSLTSGVAYEQYF,TGTGCCAGCAGCCTGACTAGCGGGGTTGCCTACGAGCAGTACTTC
TRBV7-3,many,TRBD2,TRBJ2-3,CASSFGGADTQYF,TGTGCCAGCAGCTTCGGGGGGGCAGATACGCAGTATTTT
TRBV15,few,NA,TRBJ2-7,CATSRDLGQSRGYEQYF,TGTGCCACCAGCAGAGATCTTGGTCAGTCGAGGGGCTACGAGCAGTACTTC
TRBV7-9,NA,NA,TRBJ2-3,CASSLALVFGVSTDTQYF,TGTGCCAGCAGCTTAGCCTTGGTTTTCGGGGTTAGCACAGATACGCAGTATTTT
TRBV7-6,NA,NA,TRBJ1-1,CASSLVIQGPNTEAFF,TGTGCCAGCAGCTTAGTTATACAGGGCCCGAACACTGAAGCTTTCTTT
TRBV7-3,NA,NA,TRBJ2-7,CASSYTLQYEQYF,TGTGCCAGCAGTTACACTCTTCAGTACGAGCAGTACTTC
TRBV6-1,NA,NA,TRBJ2-1,CASSDYEQFF,TGTGCCAGCTCCGATTATGAGCAGTTCTTC
TRBV4-3,NA,NA,TRBJ2-6,CASSQGAGLLSF,TGCGCCAGCAGCCAAGGGGCAGGGTTGTTGTCTTTC
TRBV5-1,NA,NA,TRBJ2-3,CASSYTGINFGKQYF,TGCGCCAGCAGTTACACCGGGATCAACTTTGGGAAGCAGTATTTT
TRBV9,NA,NA,TRBJ2-3,CASSVGGASYNEQYF,TGTGCCAGCAGCGTAGGGGGGGCGTCCTACAATGAGCAGTATTTT
TRBV10-3,medium-sized,NA,TRBJ1-2,CAISALGRNYGYTF,TGTGCCATCAGTGCCCTCGGCAGAAACTATGGCTACACCTTC
TRBV12-3/TRBV12-4,many,NA,TRBJ2-3,CASSPRYGQSTDTQYF,TGTGCCAGCAGCCCCAGATATGGACAGAGCACAGATACGCAGTATTTT
TRBV5-1,NA,TRBD1,TRBJ1-1,CASSWGQGDAFF,TGCGCCAGCAGCTGGGGACAGGGTGACGCTTTCTTT
TRBV10-3,NA,NA,TRBJ1-2,CAILQGSGNYGYTF,TGTGCCATATTACAGGGCTCAGGAAACTATGGCTACACCTTC
TRBV19,NA,NA,TRBJ2-1,CASSLGREAFREQFF,TGTGCCAGTAGTCTAGGCAGGGAGGCCTTCCGTGAGCAGTTCTTC
TRBV10-2,NA,TRBD1,TRBJ2-7,CASSTTGSEQYF,TGCGCCAGCAGCACGACAGGGAGCGAGCAGTACTTC
TRBV6-5,few,TRBD1,TRBJ1-2,CASSSGTGLINYGYTF,TGTGCCAGCAGCTCCGGGACAGGGCTTATTAACTATGGCTACACCTTC
TRBV7-6,few,TRBD1,TRBJ1-4,CASSWTGEGEKLFF,TGTGCCAGCAGCTGGACAGGGGAGGGTGAAAAACTGTTTTTT
TRBV7-8,NA,NA,TRBJ2-5,CASSLRIQQEKETQYF,TGTGCCAGCAGCCTACGAATCCAACAGGAAAAGGAGACCCAGTACTTC
TRBV29-1,few,NA,TRBJ1-5,CSVAMSGRDQPQHF,TGCAGCGTTGCCATGTCCGGGAGAGACCAGCCCCAGCATTTT
TRBV2,NA,TRBD1,TRBJ2-5,CAGRTGGQETQYF,TGTGCCGGAAGGACAGGGGGCCAAGAGACCCAGTACTTC
TRBV9,NA,NA,TRBJ1-4,CASSVDQTTNEKLFF,TGTGCCAGCAGCGTAGATCAGACAACTAATGAAAAACTGTTTTTT
TRBV19,NA,NA,TRBJ2-7,CASSMGTYEQYF,TGTGCCAGTAGTATGGGCACCTACGAGCAGTACTTC
TRBV3-1,NA,TRBD1,TRBJ1-2,CASSQRLYRDRDDGYTF,TGTGCCAGCAGCCAAAGGCTTTACCGGGACAGGGACGATGGCTACACCTTC
TRBV2,NA,NA,TRBJ1-5,CASSLEIQPQHF,TGTGCCAGCAGTTTGGAGATTCAGCCCCAGCATTTT
TRBV3-1,many,TRBD1,TRBJ1-6,CASSLGQRNNSPLHF,TGTGCCAGCAGCCTGGGACAGAGGAATAATTCACCCCTCCACTTT
TRBV19,many,NA,TRBJ2-7,CASSPQGLSYEQYF,TGTGCCAGTAGTCCGCAGGGGCTGTCCTACGAGCAGTACTTC
TRBV19,NA,TRBD1,TRBJ2-1,CASSIETGKVYNEQFF,TGTGCCAGTAGTATAGAGACAGGGAAGGTGTACAATGAGCAGTTCTTC
TRBV7-9,few,NA,TRBJ2-7,CASSAGPSYEQYF,TGTGCCAGCAGCGCGGGGCCTAGCTACGAGCAGTACTTC
TRBV14,many,NA,TRBJ2-5,CASSLGGGVQYF,TGTGCCAGCAGCCTGGGAGGTGGGGTCCAGTACTTC
TRBV12-3/TRBV12-4,once,TRBD2,TRBJ2-7,CASTPGGSSYEQYF,TGTGCCAGCACCCCGGGAGGTAGCTCCTACGAGCAGTACTTC
TRBV9,NA,NA,TRBJ2-1,CASSVVDWFSYNEQFF,TGTGCCAGCAGCGTAGTGGACTGGTTCTCCTACAATGAGCAGTTCTTC